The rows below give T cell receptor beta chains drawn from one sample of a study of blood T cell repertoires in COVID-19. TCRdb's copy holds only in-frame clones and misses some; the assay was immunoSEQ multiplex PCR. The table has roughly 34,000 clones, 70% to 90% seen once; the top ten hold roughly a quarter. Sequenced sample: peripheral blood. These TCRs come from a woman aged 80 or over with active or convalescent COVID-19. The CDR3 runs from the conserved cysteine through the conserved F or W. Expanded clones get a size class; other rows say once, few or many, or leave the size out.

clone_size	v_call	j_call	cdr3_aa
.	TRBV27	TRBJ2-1	CASSPPGLAGSEQFF
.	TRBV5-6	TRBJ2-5	CASSHSGNQETQYF
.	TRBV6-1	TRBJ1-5	CASSEQSVGNQPQHF
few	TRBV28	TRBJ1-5	CASSLQAVGSQPQHF
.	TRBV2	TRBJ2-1	CASSESFQAEQFF
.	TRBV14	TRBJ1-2	CASSHGRGGYTF
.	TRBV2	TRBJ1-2	CASRGGGYGYTF
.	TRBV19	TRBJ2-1	CASTLFGSPRDRGYNEQFF
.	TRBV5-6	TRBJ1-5	CASSQLLQGTQPQHF
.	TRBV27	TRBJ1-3	CASRTGTGNTIYF
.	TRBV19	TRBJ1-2	CASSISLPQGAYGYTF
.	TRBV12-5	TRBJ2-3	CASTVAGTDTQYF
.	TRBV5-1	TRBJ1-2	CASSPGRQGLPGYTF
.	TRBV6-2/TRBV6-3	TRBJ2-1	CASSLQGHEQFF
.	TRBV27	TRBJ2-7	CASSPQSRLAGTYEQYF
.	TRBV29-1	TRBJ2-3	CSAGTTNTQYF
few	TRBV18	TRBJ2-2	CASSRQVAETGELFF
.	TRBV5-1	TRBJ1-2	CASSFDSSYGYTF
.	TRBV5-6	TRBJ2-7	CASTRGAAYEQYF
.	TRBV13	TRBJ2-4	CASSRGQGAVVAKNIQYF
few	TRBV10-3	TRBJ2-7	CAIRAPYEQYF
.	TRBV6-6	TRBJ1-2	CASSYSGGRTDGYTF